A single sample is the source of the 3 T cell receptor beta chains below, sequenced in a study of glioma-infiltrating T cells after dendritic cell vaccination. Measured with immunoSEQ multiplex PCR; TCRdb has only the in-frame clones, and not every one. The sample carries 110,000 or so clones, nearly 90% recorded once. Time point in this sample: after dendritic cell vaccination, including at tumor progression/relapse. Sample: blood, taken after dendritic cell vaccination. Every receptor here comes from a human donor with glioblastoma.

This clone turned up a few times. The rearrangement links TRBV10-2 to TRBJ2-1; no clear D. V dropped 7 bases and J dropped 7 bases, with 8 bases sitting between them. CDR3 length: 11 residues. Germline V CDR1 and CDR2: WSHSY, SAAADI. CDR3 sequence: CASITKNEQFF. The CDR3 DNA reads TGCGCCAGCATAACTAAGAATGAGCAGTTCTTC.

The chain combines TRBV13 with TRBJ2-7; 12 bases line up with TRBD1. V lost 5 bases and J lost 6; bases outside the gene matches: 5. The CDR3 runs to 14 residues. The V gene's germline CDR1 is PRHDT and CDR2 FYEKMQ (reference sequence). The CDR3 protein is CASSRRDRGREQYF. DNA for the CDR3: TGTGCCAGCAGCCGCCGGGACAGGGGGCGCGAGCAGTACTTC.

This chain joins TRBV4-1 and TRBJ2-5; D is possibly TRBD2 (6 bases). CDR1 and CDR2 from the germline V gene are MGHRA and YSYEKL. The V and J ends lost 4 bases and 7 bases respectively, with 19 bases between them. CDR3 length: 15 amino acids. In DNA form, the CDR3 reads TGCGCCAGCAGCCCCGGGGGATCCTACATTGGGACCCAGTACTTC. This gives the protein CASSPGGSYIGTQYF.